This TCR beta chain was observed in a study of shared clonotypes between healthy human individuals. Overall study: There were three CD4 naive, three CD4 memory, two CD8 naive and one CD8 memory plates per donor.

The protocol was immunoSEQ multiplex PCR, while the TCRdb copy is restricted to in-frame clones and leaves out a portion. This table has some 1 million clones, approximately 72% appearing once. CDR1 is SGHAT, CDR2 FQDESV, per germline (reference sequence). With 10 bases clipped from V and 4 bases from J, the junction kept 14 bases outside the gene matches. The CDR3 totals 16 residues. This clone was found a few times. Partitioning of CD4+ cells yielded a CD45RA+ naive subset and a CD45RA-negative memory subset. This clonotype was sampled from a man aged 18 to 30 in good health. The genes are TRBV11-1 and TRBJ1-2, with 11 bases matching TRBD1. Input material: memory CD4+ T cells sorted from blood. Subset in this sample: CD45RA-negative fraction. The CDR3 DNA follows: TGTGCCACCGACCAACCCAGGACAGGGGGCGTCTATGGCTACACCTTC. This sequence encodes CATDQPRTGGVYGYTF.